In its sample, the clone carrying this T cell receptor (delta chain) ranks as large. Its antigen is still unknown. This sample was included in a study of delta chains in infants with herpesvirus infections. Background on the study: A Ugandan infant cohort was followed from birth for primary CMV. A public fetal Vdelta1/Vgamma8 clonotype was sought in postnatally CMV-infected infants. Study findings and constraints: The public clonotype appeared only at the first post-infection time point and was absent in uninfected infants. Absence in CMV-uninfected infants may reflect the detection limit only.

PBMC RNA was reverse transcribed using gamma-chain- and delta-chain-specific primers. TCRdb reanalyzed the RT-PCR reads using CATT. The sample holds hundreds of delta-chain clones, under 45% seen once. The CDR3 sequence is 21 residues long. With 1 base clipped from V and 0 bases from J, the junction kept 15 bases outside the gene matches. Germline V gene sequence: CDR1 TSWWSYY, CDR2 QGS. Sequenced material: peripheral blood, taken at time point 2 of longitudinal follow-up. This rearrangement joins TRDV1 to TRDJ2; 9 bases align to TRDD3. The clonotype comes from a human donor who was a Ugandan infant, either HIV-exposed or HIV-unexposed (not recorded which). The CDR3 sequence: CALGERGDTQKTRALTAQLFF. The CDR3 region has the DNA TGTGCTCTTGGGGAACGAGGGGATACGCAAAAGACTCGTGCTTTGACAGCACAACTCTTCTTT.